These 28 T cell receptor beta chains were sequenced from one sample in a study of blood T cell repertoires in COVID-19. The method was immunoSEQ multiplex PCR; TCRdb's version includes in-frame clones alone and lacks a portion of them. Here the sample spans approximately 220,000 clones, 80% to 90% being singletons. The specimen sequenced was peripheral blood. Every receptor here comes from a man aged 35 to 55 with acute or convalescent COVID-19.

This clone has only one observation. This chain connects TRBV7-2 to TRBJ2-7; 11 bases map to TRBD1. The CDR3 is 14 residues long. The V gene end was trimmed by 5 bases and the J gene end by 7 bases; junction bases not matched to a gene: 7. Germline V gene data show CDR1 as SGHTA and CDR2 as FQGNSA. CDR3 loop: CASSKDRGQREQYF. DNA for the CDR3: TGTGCCAGCAGCAAGGACAGGGGGCAACGGGAGCAGTACTTC.

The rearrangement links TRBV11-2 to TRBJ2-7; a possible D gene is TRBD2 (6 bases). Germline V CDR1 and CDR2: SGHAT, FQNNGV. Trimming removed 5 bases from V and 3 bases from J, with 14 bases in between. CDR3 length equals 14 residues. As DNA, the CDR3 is TGTGCCAGCAGCCTCCAGGACGGGGGCTACGAGCAGTACTTC. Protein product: CASSLQDGGYEQYF.

The CDR3: CASTLDRGYEQYF. CDR3 sequence (DNA): TGTGCCAGCACCTTGGACAGGGGGTACGAGCAGTACTTC. V and J are TRBV12-3 or TRBV12-4 and TRBJ2-7; 10 nucleotides align to TRBD1. The junction had 4 bases not matched to a gene; V was cut back by 7 bases and J by 4 bases. CDR3 length equals 13 residues.

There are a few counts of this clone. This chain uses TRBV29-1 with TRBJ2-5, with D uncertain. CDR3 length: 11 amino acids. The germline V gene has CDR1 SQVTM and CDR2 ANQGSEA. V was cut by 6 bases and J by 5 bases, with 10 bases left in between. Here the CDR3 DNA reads TGCAGCGTCCCGGCCGGGGAGACCCAGTACTTC. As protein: CSVPAGETQYF.

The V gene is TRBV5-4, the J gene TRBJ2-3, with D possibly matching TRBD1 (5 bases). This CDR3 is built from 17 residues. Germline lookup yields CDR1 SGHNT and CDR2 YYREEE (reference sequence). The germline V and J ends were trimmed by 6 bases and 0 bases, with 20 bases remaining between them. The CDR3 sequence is CASNLRPITGSTDTQYF. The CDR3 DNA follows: TGTGCCAGCAACCTAAGGCCAATTACAGGTAGCACAGATACGCAGTATTTT.

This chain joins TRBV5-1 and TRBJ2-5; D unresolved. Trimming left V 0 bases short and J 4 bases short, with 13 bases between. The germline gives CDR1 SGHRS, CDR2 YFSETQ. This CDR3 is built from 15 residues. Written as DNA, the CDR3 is TGCGCCAGCAGCTTGGCCAGAGGTCAAAGAGAGACCCAGTACTTC. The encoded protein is CASSLARGQRETQYF.

The CDR3 protein is CASSLPPTATGELFF. The DNA of the CDR3 is TGTGCCAGTAGTCTCCCTCCGACAGCCACCGGGGAGCTGTTTTTT. The chain uses TRBV19 and TRBJ2-2, with a weak D call TRBD1 (5 bases). Trimming cost V 5 bases and J 4 bases, with 14 bases left between them. Germline V gene sequence: CDR1 LNHDA, CDR2 SQIVND (reference sequence). This CDR3 is 15 amino acids long.

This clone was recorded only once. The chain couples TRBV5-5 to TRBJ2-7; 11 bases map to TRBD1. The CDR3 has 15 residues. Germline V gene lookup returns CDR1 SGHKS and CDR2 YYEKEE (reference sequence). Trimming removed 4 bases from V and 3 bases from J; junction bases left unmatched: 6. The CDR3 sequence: CASSHTGTGGYEQYF. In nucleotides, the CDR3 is TGTGCCAGCAGCCATACCGGGACAGGGGGCTACGAGCAGTACTTC.

The CDR3 nucleotides read TGTGCCTGGAGTCGACAGGCTCTCTACGAGCAGTACTTC. Translating gives CAWSRQALYEQYF. V is TRBV30 and J is TRBJ2-7; D might be TRBD1 (6 bases). V shed 2 bases and J shed 3 bases, with 11 bases lying between them. Germline V lookup: CDR1 GTSNPN, CDR2 SVGIG (reference sequence). This CDR3 spans 13 amino acids.

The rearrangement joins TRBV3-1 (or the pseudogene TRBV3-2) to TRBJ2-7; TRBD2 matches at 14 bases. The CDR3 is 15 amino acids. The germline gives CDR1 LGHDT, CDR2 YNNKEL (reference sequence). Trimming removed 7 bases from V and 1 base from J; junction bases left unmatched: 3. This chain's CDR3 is CASTGTSGGSYEQYF. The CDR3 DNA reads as TGTGCCAGCACCGGGACTAGCGGGGGATCCTACGAGCAGTACTTC.

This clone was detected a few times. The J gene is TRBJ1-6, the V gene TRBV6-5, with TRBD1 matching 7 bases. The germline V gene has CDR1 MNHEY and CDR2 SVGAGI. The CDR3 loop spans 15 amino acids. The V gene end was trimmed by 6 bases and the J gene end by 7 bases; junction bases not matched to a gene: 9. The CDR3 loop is CASRRAGGRNSPLHF. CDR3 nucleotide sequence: TGTGCCAGCAGGCGCGCAGGGGGAAGGAATTCACCCCTCCACTTT.

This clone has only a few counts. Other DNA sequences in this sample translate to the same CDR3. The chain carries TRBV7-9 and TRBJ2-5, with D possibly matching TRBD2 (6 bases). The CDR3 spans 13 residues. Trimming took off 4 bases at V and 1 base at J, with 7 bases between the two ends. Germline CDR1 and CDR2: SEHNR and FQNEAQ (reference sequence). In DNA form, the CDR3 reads TGTGCCAGCAGCTGGGGGGTCCAAGAGACCCAGTACTTC. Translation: CASSWGVQETQYF.

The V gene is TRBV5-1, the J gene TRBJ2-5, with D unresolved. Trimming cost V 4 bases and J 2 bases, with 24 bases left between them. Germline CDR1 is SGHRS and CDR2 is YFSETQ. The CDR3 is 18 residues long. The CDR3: CASSVDRPLPRPQETQYF. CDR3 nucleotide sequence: TGCGCCAGCAGCGTGGACCGGCCGCTTCCTAGACCGCAAGAGACCCAGTACTTC.

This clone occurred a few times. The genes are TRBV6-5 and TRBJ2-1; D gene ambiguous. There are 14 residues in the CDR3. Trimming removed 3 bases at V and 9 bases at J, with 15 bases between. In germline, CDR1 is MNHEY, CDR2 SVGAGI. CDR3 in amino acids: CASSYWRSSAEQFF. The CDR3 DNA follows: TGTGCCAGCAGTTATTGGCGATCCAGCGCTGAGCAGTTCTTC.

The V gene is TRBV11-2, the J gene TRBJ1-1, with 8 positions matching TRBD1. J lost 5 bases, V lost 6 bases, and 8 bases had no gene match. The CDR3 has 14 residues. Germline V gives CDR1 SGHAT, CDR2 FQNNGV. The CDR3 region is CASRYDRGGTEAFF. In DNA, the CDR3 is TGTGCCAGCAGGTATGACAGGGGCGGAACTGAAGCTTTCTTT.

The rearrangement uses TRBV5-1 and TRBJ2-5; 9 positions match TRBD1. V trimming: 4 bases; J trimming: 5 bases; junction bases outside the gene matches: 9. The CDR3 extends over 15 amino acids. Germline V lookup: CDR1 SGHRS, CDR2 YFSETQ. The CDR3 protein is CASSGATGGRETQYF. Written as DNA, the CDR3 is TGCGCCAGCAGCGGGGCCACAGGGGGCCGGGAGACCCAGTACTTC.

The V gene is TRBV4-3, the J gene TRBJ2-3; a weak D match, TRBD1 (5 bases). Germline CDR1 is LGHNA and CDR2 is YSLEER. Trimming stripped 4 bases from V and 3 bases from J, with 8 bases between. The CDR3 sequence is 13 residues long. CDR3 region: CASSRQMTDTQYF. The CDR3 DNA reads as TGCGCCAGCAGCCGACAGATGACAGATACGCAGTATTTT.

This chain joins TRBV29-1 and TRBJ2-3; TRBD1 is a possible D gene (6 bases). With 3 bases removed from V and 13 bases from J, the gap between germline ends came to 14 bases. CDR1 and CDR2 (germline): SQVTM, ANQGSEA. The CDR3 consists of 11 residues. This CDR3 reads CSVEGRAGEYF. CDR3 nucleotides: TGCAGCGTTGAGGGGCGGGCAGGGGAGTATTTT.

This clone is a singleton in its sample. DNA for the CDR3: TGTGCCAGCAGCTTAGCAGGGGGCCGCGAGACCCAGTACTTC. This sequence encodes CASSLAGGRETQYF. V usage is TRBV7-2 and J usage is TRBJ2-5; TRBD1 matches at 7 bases. This CDR3 has 14 residues. The germline CDR1 and CDR2 sequences are SGHTA and FQGNSA. Unmatched junction bases numbered 3, after V lost 0 bases and J lost 5 bases.

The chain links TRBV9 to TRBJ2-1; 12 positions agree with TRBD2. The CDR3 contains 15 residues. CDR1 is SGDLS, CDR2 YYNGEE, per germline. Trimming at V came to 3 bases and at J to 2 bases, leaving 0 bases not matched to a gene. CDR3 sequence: CASSASGGAYNEQFF. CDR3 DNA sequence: TGTGCCAGCAGCGCTAGCGGGGGGGCCTACAATGAGCAGTTCTTC.

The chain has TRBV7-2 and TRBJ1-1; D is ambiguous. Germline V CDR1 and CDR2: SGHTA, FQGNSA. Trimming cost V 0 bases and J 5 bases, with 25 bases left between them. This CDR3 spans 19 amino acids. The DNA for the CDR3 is TGTGCCAGCAGCTTAGCGAGTACGGGCCAGTGGGGAGCGGGAACTGAAGCTTTCTTT. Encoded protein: CASSLASTGQWGAGTEAFF.

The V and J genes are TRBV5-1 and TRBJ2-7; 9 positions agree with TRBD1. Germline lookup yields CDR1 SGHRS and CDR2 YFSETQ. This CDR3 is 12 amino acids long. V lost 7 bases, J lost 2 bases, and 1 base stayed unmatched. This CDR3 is CASRDRAYEQYF. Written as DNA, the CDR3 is TGCGCCAGCCGGGACAGGGCCTACGAGCAGTACTTC.

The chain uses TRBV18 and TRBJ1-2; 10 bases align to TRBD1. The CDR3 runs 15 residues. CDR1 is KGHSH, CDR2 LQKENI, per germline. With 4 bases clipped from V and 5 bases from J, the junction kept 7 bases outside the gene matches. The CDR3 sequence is CASSRSGTGDYGYTF. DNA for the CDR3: TGTGCCAGCTCACGATCCGGGACAGGGGATTATGGCTACACCTTC.

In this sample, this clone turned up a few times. The CDR3 bases are TGTGCCAGCAGCTCCGGGACAGGGGCCCACGAGCAGTACTTC. It codes for CASSSGTGAHEQYF. J is TRBJ2-7 and V is TRBV11-2; 10 bases agree with TRBD1. V lost 4 bases and J lost 5; bases outside the gene matches: 5. The length of the CDR3 is 14 residues. Germline CDR1 SGHAT, CDR2 FQNNGV.

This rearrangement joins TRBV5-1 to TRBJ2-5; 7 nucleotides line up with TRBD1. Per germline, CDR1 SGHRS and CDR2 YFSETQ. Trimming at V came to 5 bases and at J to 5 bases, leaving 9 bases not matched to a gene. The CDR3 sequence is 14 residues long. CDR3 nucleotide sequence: TGCGCCAGCAGAAGGGACAGTTCCAGGGAGACCCAGTACTTC. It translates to CASRRDSSRETQYF.

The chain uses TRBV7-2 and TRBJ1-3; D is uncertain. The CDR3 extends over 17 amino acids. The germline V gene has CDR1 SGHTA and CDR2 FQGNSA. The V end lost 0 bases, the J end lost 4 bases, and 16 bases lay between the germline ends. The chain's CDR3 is CASSLAGGRQTGNTIYF. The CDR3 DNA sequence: TGTGCCAGCAGCTTAGCGGGAGGGCGGCAGACCGGAAACACCATATATTTT.

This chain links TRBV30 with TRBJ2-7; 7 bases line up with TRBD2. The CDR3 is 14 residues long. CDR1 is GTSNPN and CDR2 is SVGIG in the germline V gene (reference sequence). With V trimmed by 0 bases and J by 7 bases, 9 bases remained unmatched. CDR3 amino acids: CAWSVRSGVLEQYF. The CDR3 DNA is TGTGCCTGGAGTGTCCGGAGCGGGGTTCTGGAGCAGTACTTC.

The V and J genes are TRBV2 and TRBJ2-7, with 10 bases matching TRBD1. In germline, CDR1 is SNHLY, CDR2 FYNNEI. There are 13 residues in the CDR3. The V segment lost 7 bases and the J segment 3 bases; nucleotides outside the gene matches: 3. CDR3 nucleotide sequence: TGTGCCAGCACAGGGACAGGGGTCTACGAGCAGTACTTC. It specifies CASTGTGVYEQYF.